This entry lists 8 T cell receptor beta chains sequenced from one sample in a study of cytomegalovirus exposure and HLA in healthy donors. The PCR made use of 60 Vbeta and 13 Jbeta primers. Method: immunoSEQ multiplex PCR; TCRdb's copy keeps in-frame clones and lacks some. The sample includes fewer than 80,000 clones, 75% of them seen just once. Sequencing input: PBMCs. These receptors all come from a woman in her thirties or forties in good health and CMV-seropositive.

This clone was seen only once. V is TRBV7-9 and J is TRBJ1-2, with D perhaps matching TRBD1 (5 bases). Germline assignment: CDR1 SEHNR and CDR2 FQNEAQ (reference sequence). Trimming shortened V by 1 base and J by 8 bases, and 8 bases separated the two germline ends. The CDR3 covers 12 residues. CDR3: CASSLGGPGYTF. DNA of the CDR3: TGTGCCAGCAGCTTAGGGGGCCCGGGCTACACCTTC. Based on the CDR3 plus reference TRBV7-9 and TRBJ1-2, the full variable domain is DTGVSQNPRHKITKRGQNVTFRCDPISEHNRLYWYRQTLGQGPEFLTYFQNEAQLEKSRLLSDRFSAERPKGSFSTLEIQRTEQGDSAMYLCASSLGGPGYTFGSGTRLTVV.

The chain is built from TRBV5-1 and TRBJ2-1; the match to TRBD1 covers 8 bases. The germline V gene encodes CDR1 SGHRS and CDR2 YFSETQ. This CDR3 contains 16 residues. The V gene end was trimmed by 3 bases and the J gene end by 6 bases; junction bases not matched to a gene: 11. Written as DNA, the CDR3 is TGCGCCAGCAGCTCGAGGACAGGGCCCTTATTCAATGAGCAGTTCTTC. It is translated as CASSSRTGPLFNEQFF.

The chain employs TRBV6-5 and TRBJ2-7; D not certain. The CDR3 runs 13 residues. The germline gives CDR1 MNHEY, CDR2 SVGAGI. V was cut by 5 bases and J by 6 bases, with 14 bases left in between. The chain's CDR3 is CASSEEDFGEQYF. The CDR3 DNA reads as TGTGCCAGCAGTGAAGAAGACTTCGGCGAGCAGTACTTC.

The gene calls are TRBV27 and TRBJ1-2, with D possibly being TRBD1 (5 bases). The CDR3 is made up of 13 amino acids. The germline V gene has CDR1 MNHEY and CDR2 SMNVEV (reference sequence). V was trimmed by 6 bases and J by 8 bases, leaving 16 bases between them. DNA for the CDR3: TGTGCCAGCAGCACGGACCTCGGGGGGGGCTACACCTTC. This codes for CASSTDLGGGYTF.

The rearrangement uses TRBV5-1 and TRBJ1-1; D not certain. Trimming stripped 2 bases from V and 0 bases from J, with 11 bases between. The CDR3 totals 15 residues. Germline V CDR1 and CDR2: SGHRS, YFSETQ. The CDR3 reads CASSFGTSMNTEAFF. The DNA of the CDR3 is TGCGCCAGCAGCTTTGGTACTTCCATGAACACTGAAGCTTTCTTT. The variable domain in full, with the rest retrieved from reference TRBV5-1 and TRBJ1-1, is KAGVTQTPRYLIKTRGQQVTLSCSPISGHRSVSWYQQTPGQGLQFLFEYFSETQRNKGNFPGRFSGRQFSNSRSEMNVSTLELGDSALYLCASSFGTSMNTEAFFGQGTRLTVV.

The chain joins TRBV7-9 to TRBJ1-1, with 9 bases fitting TRBD1. J gave up 3 bases and V 3 bases, and 5 bases lay outside the gene matches. The CDR3 totals 15 residues. Germline V gene lookup returns CDR1 SEHNR and CDR2 FQNEAQ (reference sequence). CDR3 region: CASSFGDRAYTEAFF. DNA of the CDR3: TGTGCCAGCAGCTTTGGGGACAGGGCGTACACTGAAGCTTTCTTT.

A word on this clone: At one of its ends the junction is not consistent with the germline gene, which may arise from a read error. This chain links TRBV7-9 with TRBJ1-3; D unresolved. CDR1 is SEHNR, CDR2 FQNEAQ, per germline (reference sequence). The CDR3 totals 16 residues. CDR3 DNA: TGTTCCAGCAGCTTACGCCGGGGAGCCTCTGGAAACACCATATATTTT. It encodes CSSSLRRGASGNTIYF.

The chain joins TRBV12-5 to TRBJ2-2; a weak D match, TRBD2 (6 bases). V was pared by 3 bases and J by 2 bases, with 13 bases between. The CDR3 runs 16 residues. Germline V gene data show CDR1 as LGHNT and CDR2 as FRNRAP. The CDR3 DNA reads TGTGCTAGTGGTTTTTCGGCTAGCGCCAACACCGGGGAGCTGTTTTTT. Protein product: CASGFSASANTGELFF.